Listed below are T cell receptor beta chains from one sample, sequenced in a study of shared T cell receptors in the human thymus. Assay used: immunoSEQ multiplex PCR; TCRdb lists only in-frame clones, some missing. The sample lists about 660,000 clones; roughly 90% were seen once. These data were also reused for a study on human thymus T cells.

Sequencing used thymocytes. All receptors derive from a boy under three years old with a congenital heart defect. CDR3s include the opening cysteine and the closing phenylalanine or tryptophan. A D gene is named only where the DNA matches it firmly. Some rows mark clone size as missing; the rest say once, few, many or name a class of expanded clone.

length	D	J	size	V	DNA	CDR3
18	TRBD1	TRBJ2-2	-	TRBV27	TGTGCCAGCAGTTCACCCGGAACACAGGGGCCGAACACCGGGGAGCTGTTTTTT	CASSSPGTQGPNTGELFF
15	TRBD2	TRBJ2-7	-	TRBV6-1	TGTGCCAGCAGTGGAGGACTAGCGGTTTCCTACGAGCAGTACTTC	CASSGGLAVSYEQYF
15	TRBD2	TRBJ2-3	-	TRBV30	TGTGCCTGGACCCTAGCGGGAGGGAACACAGATACGCAGTATTTT	CAWTLAGGNTDTQYF
15	-	TRBJ2-5	-	TRBV29-1	TGCAGCGTTGATCTGCGGGAACCCCCGGAGGAGACCCAGTACTTC	CSVDLREPPEETQYF
17	TRBD2	TRBJ2-3	-	TRBV10-3	TGTGCCATCAGTGATCTAAAGCTAGCGGGAGTGGTAGATACGCAGTATTTT	CAISDLKLAGVVDTQYF
15	-	TRBJ1-5	-	TRBV28	TGTGCCAGCAGTGTTGTGGGGGGGGCCCGGCAGCCCCAGCATTTT	CASSVVGGARQPQHF
13	TRBD1	TRBJ2-5	-	TRBV2	TGTGCCAGCAACGGGACAGTCCAAGAGACCCAGTACTTC	CASNGTVQETQYF
17	-	TRBJ2-7	-	TRBV30	TGTGCCTGGAGGACGAACGGATCCAACAGGAGCTCCTACGAGCAGTACTTC	CAWRTNGSNRSSYEQYF
16	-	TRBJ2-1	-	TRBV19	TGTGCCATCCGATCGGGGGAGTCCGCGGGCAACAATGAGCAGTTCTTC	CAIRSGESAGNNEQFF
19	-	TRBJ1-5	-	TRBV21-1	TGTGCCAGCAGAGGGGGGACAGGGGACACTATCTATAGCAATCAGCCCCAGCATTTT	CASRGGTGDTIYSNQPQHF
14	-	TRBJ1-2	-	TRBV6-5	TGTGCCAGCAGTTACGATCGGGAGGGCTATGGCTACACCTTC	CASSYDREGYGYTF
16	TRBD1	TRBJ2-3	-	TRBV6-6	TGTGCCAGCAGTTCCCCTTGGACAGGGCCCGCAGATACGCAGTATTTT	CASSSPWTGPADTQYF
15	-	TRBJ2-1	-	TRBV9	TGTGCCAGCAGCGTAGAGGACAGTTCATACAATGAGCAGTTCTTC	CASSVEDSSYNEQFF
14	-	TRBJ1-2	-	TRBV5-1	TGCGCCAGCAGCTGGGGAGGGGCTAACTATGGCTACCCCTTC	CASSWGGANYGYPF
16	-	TRBJ1-5	-	TRBV19	TGTGCCAGTACCCTGACGGGGGGTACAGGGAGTCAGCCCCAGCATTTT	CASTLTGGTGSQPQHF
14	-	TRBJ2-1	-	TRBV29-1	TGCAGCGTTGAAGACACAGGTGGGGCCAATGAGCAGTTCTTC	CSVEDTGGANEQFF
15	TRBD2	TRBJ2-7	-	TRBV6-6	TGTGCCAGCAGTTACAAAGCGGGAGGGCCCTACGAGCAGTACTTC	CASSYKAGGPYEQYF
18	TRBD1	TRBJ1-1	-	TRBV25-1	TGTGCCAGCAGTGAGGGCGATCGGACAGGGCGGATGAACACTGAAGCTTTCTTT	CASSEGDRTGRMNTEAFF
16	TRBD1	TRBJ2-5	-	TRBV4-3	TGCGCCAGCAGCCAAGAGACAGGGGGGTACCAAGAGACCCAGTACTTC	CASSQETGGYQETQYF
14	TRBD1	TRBJ2-7	-	TRBV7-2	TGTGCCAGCAGCCCCGGGACAGGGGCATACGAGCAGTACTTC	CASSPGTGAYEQYF
15	TRBD2	TRBJ2-7	-	TRBV7-9	TGTGCCAGCAGCTCCCGGGTAGCGGGGGCCTACGAGCAGTACTTC	CASSSRVAGAYEQYF
16	TRBD2	TRBJ2-7	-	TRBV27	TGTGCCAGCAGTCCTAGGACTAGCGGGAGGGCCTGCGAGCAGTACTTC	CASSPRTSGRACEQYF
15	TRBD1	TRBJ1-3	-	TRBV4-2	TGTGCCAGCAGCCAAGGGCAGGGGGCAAGAAACACCATATATTTT	CASSQGQGARNTIYF
16	-	TRBJ2-7	-	TRBV19	TGTGCCAGTAGTGCCGCGCGGAGGACTACGCACTACGAGCAGTACTTC	CASSAARRTTHYEQYF
12	-	TRBJ2-1	-	TRBV28	TGTGCCAGCAGTTTAAGTACCGAGGAGCAGTTCTTC	CASSLSTEEQFF
17	TRBD2	TRBJ2-7	-	TRBV7-9	TGTGCCAGCAGCACCTCGGGACTAGCGGGTTACTCCTACGAGCAGTACTTC	CASSTSGLAGYSYEQYF
11	-	TRBJ2-7	-	TRBV29-1	TGCAGCGTTAGGAGTTCCTACGAGCAGTACTTC	CSVRSSYEQYF
14	TRBD2	TRBJ2-7	-	TRBV4-3	TGCGCCAGCAGCCATCACCTAGCGGGGGCCCGGCAGTACTTC	CASSHHLAGARQYF
15	-	TRBJ1-4	-	TRBV27	TGTGCCAGCAGTTTGGGTGGGGCGAACAATGAAAAACTGTTTTTT	CASSLGGANNEKLFF
16	TRBD2	TRBJ2-1	-	TRBV7-9	TGTGCCAGCAGCTTAGGCGGGAGGGCCTCCTACAATGAGCAGTTCTTC	CASSLGGRASYNEQFF
10	-	TRBJ2-1	-	TRBV20-1	TGCAGTGCCCGGGGTAGTGAGCAGTTCTTC	CSARGSEQFF
16	TRBD1	TRBJ2-1	-	TRBV10-3	TGTGCCATCAGTGATCCTGGACAGGGCTCCTACAATGAGCAGTTCTTC	CAISDPGQGSYNEQFF
13	-	TRBJ1-1	-	TRBV28	TGTGCCAGCAGTTTATACATGAACACTGAAGCTTTCTTT	CASSLYMNTEAFF
15	TRBD2	TRBJ2-2	-	TRBV7-2	TGTGCCAGCAGCCCAGGACTAGCGAACACCGGGGAGCTGTTTTTT	CASSPGLANTGELFF
14	-	TRBJ1-1	-	TRBV5-1	TGCGCCAGCAGCCTGTCGGTTCCTTACACTGAAGCTTTCTTT	CASSLSVPYTEAFF
13	TRBD2	TRBJ2-7	-	TRBV7-2	TGTGCCAGCAGTCCCGGGACTAGGCACGAGCAGTACTTC	CASSPGTRHEQYF
11	-	TRBJ1-5	-	TRBV30	TGTGCCTGGAACGGTAATCAGGCCCAGCATTTT	CAWNGNQAQHF
11	-	TRBJ2-1	-	TRBV20-1	TGCAGTGCTCCAACTAGAAATGAGCAGTTCTTC	CSAPTRNEQFF
18	-	TRBJ2-3	-	TRBV14	TGTGCCAGCAGCCAAGAGTCCTTACTAGCACTCGTAGCAGATACGCAGTATTTT	CASSQESLLALVADTQYF
18	TRBD2	TRBJ2-5	-	TRBV11-3	TGTGCCAGCAGCTTAGTCTTTGGCAGGCGGGGGTTCCAAGAGACCCAGTACTTC	CASSLVFGRRGFQETQYF
17	TRBD2	TRBJ2-7	-	TRBV4-1	TGCGCCAGCAGCCGTATGACCGGGCGGGAGAGGAACTACGAGCAGTACTTC	CASSRMTGRERNYEQYF
14	TRBD2	TRBJ2-7	-	TRBV27	TGTGCCAGCAGTCCCCCCGGGACTAATTACGAGCAGTACTTC	CASSPPGTNYEQYF
11	-	TRBJ2-7	-	TRBV20-1	TGCAGTGCTAGAGCTTACTACGAGCAGTACTTC	CSARAYYEQYF
15	TRBD2	TRBJ2-5	once	TRBV6-1	TGTGCCAGCAGCCTCGGGACTAGCGGGGAAGAGACCCAGTACTTC	CASSLGTSGEETQYF
13	-	TRBJ2-3	once	TRBV25-1	TGTGCCAGCAGTCCCCTTAGCACAGATACGCAGTATTTT	CASSPLSTDTQYF
15	TRBD2	TRBJ2-5	-	TRBV4-2	TGTGCCAGCAGCCAAGGGCCTAGCGGGGAGGGGACCCAGTACTTC	CASSQGPSGEGTQYF
15	-	TRBJ2-1	-	TRBV27	TGTGCCAGCAGTGCCCACAGATACTCCTACAATGAGCAGTTCTTC	CASSAHRYSYNEQFF
24	-	TRBJ2-5	-	TRBV30	TGTGCCTGGAGCTCGACTCCCCTCCCGGGGGTAGCGAACAAAGAGTGCGGAGAACAAGAGACCCAGTACTTC	CAWSSTPLPGVANKECGEQETQYF
12	-	TRBJ2-7	-	TRBV18	TGTGCCAGCTCCGGTAGCTCCTACGAGCAGTACTTC	CASSGSSYEQYF
16	-	TRBJ1-2	-	TRBV12-5	TGTGCTAGTGGTTTGGCGGGGTTGGGGTTTAACTATGGCTACACCTTC	CASGLAGLGFNYGYTF
19	TRBD2	TRBJ2-2	-	TRBV19	TGTGCCAGTAGTATTCTCTCTAGCGGCCTTCTTAGGGACACCGGGGAGCTGTTTTTT	CASSILSSGLLRDTGELFF
15	-	TRBJ2-3	-	TRBV4-1	TGCGCCAGCAGCCGAACCGGTCCCAGCACAGATACGCAGTATTTT	CASSRTGPSTDTQYF